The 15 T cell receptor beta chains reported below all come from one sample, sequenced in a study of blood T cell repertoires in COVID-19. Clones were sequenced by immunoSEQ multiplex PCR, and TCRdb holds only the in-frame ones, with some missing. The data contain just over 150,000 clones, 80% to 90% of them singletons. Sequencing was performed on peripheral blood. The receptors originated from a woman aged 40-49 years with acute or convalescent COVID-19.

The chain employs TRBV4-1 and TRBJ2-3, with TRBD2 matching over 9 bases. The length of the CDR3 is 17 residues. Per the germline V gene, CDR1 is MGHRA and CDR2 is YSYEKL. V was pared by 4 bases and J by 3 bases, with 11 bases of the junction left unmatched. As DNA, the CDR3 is TGCGCCAGCAGCCCCGCCCGCGGGCGGGGGGGAACAGATACGCAGTATTTT. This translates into CASSPARGRGGTDTQYF.

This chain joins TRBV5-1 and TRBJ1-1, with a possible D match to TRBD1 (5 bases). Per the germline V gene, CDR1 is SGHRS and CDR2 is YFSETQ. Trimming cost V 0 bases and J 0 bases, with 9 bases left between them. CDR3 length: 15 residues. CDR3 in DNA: TGCGCCAGCAGCTTGGAGCCAGGGATGAACACTGAAGCTTTCTTT. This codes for CASSLEPGMNTEAFF.

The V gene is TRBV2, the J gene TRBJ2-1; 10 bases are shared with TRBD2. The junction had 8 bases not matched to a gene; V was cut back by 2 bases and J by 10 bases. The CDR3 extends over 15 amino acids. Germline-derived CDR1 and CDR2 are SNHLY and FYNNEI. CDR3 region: CASSERLAGAGEQFF. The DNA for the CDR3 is TGTGCCAGCAGTGAAAGGCTAGCGGGGGCGGGGGAGCAGTTCTTC.

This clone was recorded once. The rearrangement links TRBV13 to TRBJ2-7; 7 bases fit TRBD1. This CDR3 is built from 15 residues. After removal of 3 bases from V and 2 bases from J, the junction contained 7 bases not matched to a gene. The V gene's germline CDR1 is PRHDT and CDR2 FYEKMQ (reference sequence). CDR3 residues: CASSFSTGTTYEQYF. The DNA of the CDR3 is TGTGCCAGCAGCTTCTCGACAGGGACCACCTACGAGCAGTACTTC.

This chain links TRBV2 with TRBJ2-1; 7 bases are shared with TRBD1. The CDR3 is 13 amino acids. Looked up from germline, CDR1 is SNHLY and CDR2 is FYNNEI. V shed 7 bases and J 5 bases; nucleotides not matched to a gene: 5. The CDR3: CASNRDRNNEQFF. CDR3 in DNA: TGTGCCAGCAACAGGGACAGAAACAATGAGCAGTTCTTC.

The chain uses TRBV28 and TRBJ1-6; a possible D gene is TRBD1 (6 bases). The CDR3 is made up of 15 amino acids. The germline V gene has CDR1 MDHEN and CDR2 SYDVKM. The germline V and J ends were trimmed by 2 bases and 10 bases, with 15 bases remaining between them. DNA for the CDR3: TGTGCCAGCAGTTTAGAGGGTACAGGGTACTCACCCCTCCACTTT. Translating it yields CASSLEGTGYSPLHF.

The CDR3 reads CASSEFGFTGGYTGELFF. CDR3 DNA sequence: TGCGCCAGCAGTGAGTTTGGATTTACAGGGGGCTACACCGGGGAGCTGTTTTTT. The V gene is TRBV10-1, the J gene TRBJ2-2; 9 bases agree with TRBD1. The CDR3 length is 18 residues. With V trimmed by 1 base and J by 3 bases, 9 bases remained unmatched. CDR1 and CDR2 (germline): WNHNN, SYGVQD (reference sequence).

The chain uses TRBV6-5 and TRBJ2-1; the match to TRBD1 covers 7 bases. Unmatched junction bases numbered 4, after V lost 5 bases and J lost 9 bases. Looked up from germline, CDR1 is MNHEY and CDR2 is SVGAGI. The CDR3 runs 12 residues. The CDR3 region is CASSRQGSEQFF. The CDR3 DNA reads TGTGCCAGCAGTCGACAGGGTAGTGAGCAGTTCTTC.

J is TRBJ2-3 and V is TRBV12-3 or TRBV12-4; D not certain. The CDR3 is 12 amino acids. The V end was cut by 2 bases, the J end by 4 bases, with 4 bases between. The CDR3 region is CASSLIADTQYF. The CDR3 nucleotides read TGTGCCAGCAGTTTAATAGCAGATACGCAGTATTTT.

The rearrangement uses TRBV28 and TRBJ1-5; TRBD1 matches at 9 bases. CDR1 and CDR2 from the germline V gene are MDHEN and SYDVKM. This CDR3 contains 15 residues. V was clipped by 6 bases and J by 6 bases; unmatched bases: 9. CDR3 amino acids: CASRRDRGVSQPQHF. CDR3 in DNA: TGTGCCAGCAGAAGAGACAGGGGGGTAAGTCAGCCCCAGCATTTT.

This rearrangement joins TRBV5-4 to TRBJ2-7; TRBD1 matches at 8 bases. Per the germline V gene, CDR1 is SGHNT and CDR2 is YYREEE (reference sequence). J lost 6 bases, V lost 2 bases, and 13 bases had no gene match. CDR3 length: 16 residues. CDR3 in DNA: TGTGCCAGCAGCTTACCGACAGGGGCGCCCCTTCCCGAGCAGTACTTC. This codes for CASSLPTGAPLPEQYF.

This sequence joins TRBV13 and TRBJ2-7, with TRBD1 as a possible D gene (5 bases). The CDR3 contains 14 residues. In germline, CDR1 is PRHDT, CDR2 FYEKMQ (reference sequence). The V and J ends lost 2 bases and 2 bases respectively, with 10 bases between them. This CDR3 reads CASSLKKGTYEQYF. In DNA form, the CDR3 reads TGTGCCAGCAGCTTAAAGAAGGGGACCTACGAGCAGTACTTC.

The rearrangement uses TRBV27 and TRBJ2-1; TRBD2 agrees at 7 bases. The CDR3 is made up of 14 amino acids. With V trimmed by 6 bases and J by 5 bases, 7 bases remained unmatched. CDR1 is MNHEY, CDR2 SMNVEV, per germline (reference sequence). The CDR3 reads CASRWGGVDNEQFF. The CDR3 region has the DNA TGTGCCAGCAGGTGGGGGGGAGTAGACAATGAGCAGTTCTTC.

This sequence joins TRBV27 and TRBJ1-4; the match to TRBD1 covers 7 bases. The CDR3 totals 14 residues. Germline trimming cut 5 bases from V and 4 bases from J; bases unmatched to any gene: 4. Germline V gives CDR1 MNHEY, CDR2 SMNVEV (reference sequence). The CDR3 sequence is CASSRQGNNEKLFF. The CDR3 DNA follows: TGTGCCAGCAGTCGACAGGGTAATAATGAAAAACTGTTTTTT.

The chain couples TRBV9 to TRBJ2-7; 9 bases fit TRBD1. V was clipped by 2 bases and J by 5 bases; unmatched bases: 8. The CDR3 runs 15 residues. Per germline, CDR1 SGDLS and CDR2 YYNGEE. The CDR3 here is CASSVSGTGPHEQYF. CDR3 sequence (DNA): TGTGCCAGCAGCGTGTCCGGGACAGGGCCCCACGAGCAGTACTTC.